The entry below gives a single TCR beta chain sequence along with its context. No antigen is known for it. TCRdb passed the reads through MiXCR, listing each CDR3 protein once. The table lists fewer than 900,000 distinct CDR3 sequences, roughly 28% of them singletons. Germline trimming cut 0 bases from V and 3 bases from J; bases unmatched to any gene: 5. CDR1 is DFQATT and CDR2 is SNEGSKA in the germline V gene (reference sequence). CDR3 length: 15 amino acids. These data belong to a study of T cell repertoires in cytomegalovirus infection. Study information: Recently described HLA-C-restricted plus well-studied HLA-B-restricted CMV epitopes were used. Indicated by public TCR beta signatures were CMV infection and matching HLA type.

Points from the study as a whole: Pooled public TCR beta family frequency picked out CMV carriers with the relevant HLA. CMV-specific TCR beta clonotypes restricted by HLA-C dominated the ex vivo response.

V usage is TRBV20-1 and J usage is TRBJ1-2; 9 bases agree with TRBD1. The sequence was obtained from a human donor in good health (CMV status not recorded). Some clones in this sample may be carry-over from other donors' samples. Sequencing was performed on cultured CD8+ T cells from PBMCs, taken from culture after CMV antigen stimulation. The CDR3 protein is CSARDRRTGDYGYTF. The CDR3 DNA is TGCAGTGCTAGAGATCGGAGGACAGGGGACTATGGCTACACCTTC.